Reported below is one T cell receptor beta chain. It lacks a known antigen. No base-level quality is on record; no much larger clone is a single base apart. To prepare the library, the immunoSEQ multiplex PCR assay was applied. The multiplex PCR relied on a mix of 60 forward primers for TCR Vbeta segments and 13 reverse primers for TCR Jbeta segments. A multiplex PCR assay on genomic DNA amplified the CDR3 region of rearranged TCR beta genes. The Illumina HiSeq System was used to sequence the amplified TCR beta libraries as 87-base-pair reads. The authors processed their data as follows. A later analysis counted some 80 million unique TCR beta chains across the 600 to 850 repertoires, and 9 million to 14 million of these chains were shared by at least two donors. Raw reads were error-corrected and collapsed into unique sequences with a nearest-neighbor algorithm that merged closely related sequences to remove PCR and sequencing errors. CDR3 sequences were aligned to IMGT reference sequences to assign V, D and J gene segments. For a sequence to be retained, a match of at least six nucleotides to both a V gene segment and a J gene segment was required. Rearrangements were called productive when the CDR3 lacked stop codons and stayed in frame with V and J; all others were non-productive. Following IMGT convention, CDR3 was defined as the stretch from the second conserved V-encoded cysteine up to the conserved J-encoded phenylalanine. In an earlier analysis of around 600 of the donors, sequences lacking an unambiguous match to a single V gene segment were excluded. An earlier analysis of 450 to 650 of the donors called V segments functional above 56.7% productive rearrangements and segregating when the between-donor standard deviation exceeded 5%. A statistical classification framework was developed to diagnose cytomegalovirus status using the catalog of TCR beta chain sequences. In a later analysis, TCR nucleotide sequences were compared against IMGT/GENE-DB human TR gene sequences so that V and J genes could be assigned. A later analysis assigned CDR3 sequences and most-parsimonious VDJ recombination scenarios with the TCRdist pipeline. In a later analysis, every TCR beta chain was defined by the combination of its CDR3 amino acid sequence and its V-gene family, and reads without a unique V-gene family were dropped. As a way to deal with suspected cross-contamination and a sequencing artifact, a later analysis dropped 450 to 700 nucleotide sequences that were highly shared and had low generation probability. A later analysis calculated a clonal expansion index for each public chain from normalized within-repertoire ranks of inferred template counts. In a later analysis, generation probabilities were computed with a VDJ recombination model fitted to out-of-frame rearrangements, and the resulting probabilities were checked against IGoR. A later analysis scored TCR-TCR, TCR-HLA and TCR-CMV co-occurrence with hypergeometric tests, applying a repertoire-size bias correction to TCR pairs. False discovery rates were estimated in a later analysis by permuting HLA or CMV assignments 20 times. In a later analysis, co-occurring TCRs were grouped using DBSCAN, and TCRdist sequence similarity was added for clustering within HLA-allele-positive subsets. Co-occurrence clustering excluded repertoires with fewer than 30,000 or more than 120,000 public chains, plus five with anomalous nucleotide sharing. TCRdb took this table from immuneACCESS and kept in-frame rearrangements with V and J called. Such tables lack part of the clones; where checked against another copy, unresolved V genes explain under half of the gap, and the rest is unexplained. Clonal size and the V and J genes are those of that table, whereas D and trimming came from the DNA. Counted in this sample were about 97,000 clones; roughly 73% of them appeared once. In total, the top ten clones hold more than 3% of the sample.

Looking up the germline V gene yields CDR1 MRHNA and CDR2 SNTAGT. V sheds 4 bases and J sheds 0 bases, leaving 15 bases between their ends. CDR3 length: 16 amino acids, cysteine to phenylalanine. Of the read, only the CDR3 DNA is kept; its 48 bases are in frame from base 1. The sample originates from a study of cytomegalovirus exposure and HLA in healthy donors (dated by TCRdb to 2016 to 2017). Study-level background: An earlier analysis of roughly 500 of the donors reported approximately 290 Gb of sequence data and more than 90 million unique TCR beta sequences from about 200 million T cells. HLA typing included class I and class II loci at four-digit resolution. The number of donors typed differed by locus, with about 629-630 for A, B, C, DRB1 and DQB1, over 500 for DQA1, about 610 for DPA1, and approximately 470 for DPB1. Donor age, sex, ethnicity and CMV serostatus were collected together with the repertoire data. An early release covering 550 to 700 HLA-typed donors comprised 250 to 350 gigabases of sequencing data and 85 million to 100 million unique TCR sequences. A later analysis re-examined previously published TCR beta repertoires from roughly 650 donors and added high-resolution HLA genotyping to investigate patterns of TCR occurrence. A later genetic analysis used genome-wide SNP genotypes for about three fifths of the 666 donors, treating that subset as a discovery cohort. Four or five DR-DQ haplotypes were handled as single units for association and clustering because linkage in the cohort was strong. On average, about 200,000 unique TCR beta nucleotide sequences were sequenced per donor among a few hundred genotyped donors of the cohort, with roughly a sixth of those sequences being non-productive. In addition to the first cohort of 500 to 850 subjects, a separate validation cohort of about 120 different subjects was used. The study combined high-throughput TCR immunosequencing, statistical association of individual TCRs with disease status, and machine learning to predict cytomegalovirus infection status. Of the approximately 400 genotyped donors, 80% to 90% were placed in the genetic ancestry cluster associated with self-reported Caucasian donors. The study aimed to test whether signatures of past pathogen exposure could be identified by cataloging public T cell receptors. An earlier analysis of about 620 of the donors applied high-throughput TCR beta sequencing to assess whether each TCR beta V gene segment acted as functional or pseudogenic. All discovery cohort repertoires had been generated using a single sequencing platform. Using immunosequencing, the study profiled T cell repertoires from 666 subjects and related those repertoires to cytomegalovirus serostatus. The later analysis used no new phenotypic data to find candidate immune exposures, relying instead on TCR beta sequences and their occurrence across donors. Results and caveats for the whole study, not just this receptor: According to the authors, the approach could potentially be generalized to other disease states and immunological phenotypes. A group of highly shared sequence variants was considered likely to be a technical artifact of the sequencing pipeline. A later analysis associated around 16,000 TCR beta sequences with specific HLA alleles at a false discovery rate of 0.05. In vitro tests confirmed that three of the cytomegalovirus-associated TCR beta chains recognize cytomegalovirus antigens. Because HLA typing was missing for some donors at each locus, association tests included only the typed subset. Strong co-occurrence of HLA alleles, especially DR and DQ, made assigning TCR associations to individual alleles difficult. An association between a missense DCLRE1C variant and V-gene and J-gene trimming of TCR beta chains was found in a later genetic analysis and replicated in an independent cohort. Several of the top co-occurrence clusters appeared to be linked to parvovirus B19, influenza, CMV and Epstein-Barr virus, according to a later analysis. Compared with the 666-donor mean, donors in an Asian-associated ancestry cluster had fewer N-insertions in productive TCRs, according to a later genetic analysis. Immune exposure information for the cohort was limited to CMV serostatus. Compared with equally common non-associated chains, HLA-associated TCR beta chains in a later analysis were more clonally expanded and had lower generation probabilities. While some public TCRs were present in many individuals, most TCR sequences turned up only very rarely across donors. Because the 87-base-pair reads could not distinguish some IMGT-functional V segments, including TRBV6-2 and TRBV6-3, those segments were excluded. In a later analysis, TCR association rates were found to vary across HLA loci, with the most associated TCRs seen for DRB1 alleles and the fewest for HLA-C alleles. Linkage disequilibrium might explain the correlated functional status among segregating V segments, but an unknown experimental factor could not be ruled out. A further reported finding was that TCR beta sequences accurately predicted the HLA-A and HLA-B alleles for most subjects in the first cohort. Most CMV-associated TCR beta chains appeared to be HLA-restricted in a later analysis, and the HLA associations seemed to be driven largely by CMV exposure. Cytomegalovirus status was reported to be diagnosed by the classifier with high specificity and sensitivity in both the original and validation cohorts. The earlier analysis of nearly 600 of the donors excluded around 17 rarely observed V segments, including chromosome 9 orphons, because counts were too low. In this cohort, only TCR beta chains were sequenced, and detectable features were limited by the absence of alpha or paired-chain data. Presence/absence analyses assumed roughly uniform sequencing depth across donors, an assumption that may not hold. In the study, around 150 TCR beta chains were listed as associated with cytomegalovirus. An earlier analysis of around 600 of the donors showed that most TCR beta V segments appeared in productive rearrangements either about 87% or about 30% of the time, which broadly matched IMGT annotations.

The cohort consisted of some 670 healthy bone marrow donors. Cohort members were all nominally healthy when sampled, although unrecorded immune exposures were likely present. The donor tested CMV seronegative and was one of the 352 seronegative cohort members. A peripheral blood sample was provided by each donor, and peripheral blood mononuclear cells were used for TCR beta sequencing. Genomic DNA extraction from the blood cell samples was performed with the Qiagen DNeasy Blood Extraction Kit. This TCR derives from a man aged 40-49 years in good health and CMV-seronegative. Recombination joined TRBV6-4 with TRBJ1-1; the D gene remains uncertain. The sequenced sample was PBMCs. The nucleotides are TGTGCCAGCAGTGCCTACCCTGGGCAGCTGAACACTGAAGCTTTCTTT. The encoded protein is CASSAYPGQLNTEAFF.